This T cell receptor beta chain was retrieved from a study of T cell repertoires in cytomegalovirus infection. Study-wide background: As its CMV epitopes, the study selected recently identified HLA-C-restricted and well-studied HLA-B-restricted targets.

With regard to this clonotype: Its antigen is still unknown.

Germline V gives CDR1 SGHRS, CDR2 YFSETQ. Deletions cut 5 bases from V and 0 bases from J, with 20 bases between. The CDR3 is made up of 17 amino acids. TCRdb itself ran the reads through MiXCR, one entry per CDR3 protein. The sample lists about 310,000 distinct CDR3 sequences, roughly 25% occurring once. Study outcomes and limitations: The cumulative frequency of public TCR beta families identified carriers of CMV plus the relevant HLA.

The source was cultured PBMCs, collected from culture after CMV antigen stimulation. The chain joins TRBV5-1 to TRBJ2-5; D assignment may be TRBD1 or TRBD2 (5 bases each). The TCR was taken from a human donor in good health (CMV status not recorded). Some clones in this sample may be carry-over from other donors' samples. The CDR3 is CASRSGDRATYQETQYF. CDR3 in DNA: TGCGCCAGCAGAAGTGGGGACCGGGCAACCTACCAAGAGACCCAGTACTTC.